This is a list of T cell receptor beta chains from one sample in a study of T cell changes during pregnancy in multiple sclerosis. Clones were sequenced by immunoSEQ multiplex PCR, and TCRdb holds only the in-frame ones, with some missing. This sample yields 30,000 to 40,000 clones, of which about 90% are seen a single time; approximately 0.61% belongs to the top ten. The starting material was CD4+ T cells from peripheral blood mononuclear cells, obtained before pregnancy. These receptors all come from a female donor with multiple sclerosis, enrolled in a pregnancy study. The CDR3 runs from the conserved cysteine through the conserved F or W. The D gene is left open where the match is weak. Clone size appears in some rows only: once, few, many, or a class for an expanded clone.

>TRBV5-1|-|-|TRBJ2-1
CASSLAVNYNEQFF
TGCGCCAGCAGCTTAGCGGTGAACTACAATGAGCAGTTCTTC
>TRBV30|-|-|TRBJ2-1
CAFSGGAYNEQFF
TGTGCCTTCTCCGGCGGGGCCTACAATGAGCAGTTCTTC
>TRBV18|-|-|TRBJ2-7
CASSPAGGYEQYF
TGTGCCAGCTCACCCGCAGGGGGGTACGAGCAGTACTTC
>TRBV4-3|TRBD2|-|TRBJ2-5
CASSQGPLTSGGANWLETQYF
TGCGCCAGCAGCCAAGGCCCCCTGACTAGCGGGGGGGCTAATTGGTTAGAGACCCAGTACTTC
>TRBV4-2|-|-|TRBJ1-5
CASSQEGAQPQHF
TGTGCCAGCAGCCAAGAGGGGGCTCAGCCCCAGCATTTT
>TRBV2|-|once|TRBJ2-7
CASQGSGVWGGTYEQYF
TGTGCCAGCCAAGGGTCAGGGGTATGGGGTGGCACCTACGAGCAGTACTTC
>TRBV27|TRBD1|-|TRBJ2-1
CASSLYRGASEQFF
TGTGCCAGCAGTTTATACAGGGGGGCTAGCGAGCAGTTCTTC
>TRBV20-1|-|once|TRBJ1-1
CSGGGRSEAFF
TGCAGTGGGGGCGGGAGATCTGAAGCTTTCTTT
>TRBV5-1|TRBD1|-|TRBJ1-2
CASSPSGQGSGYTF
TGCGCCAGCAGCCCCTCGGGACAGGGCAGCGGCTACACCTTC
>TRBV28|-|-|TRBJ1-2
CASSLYQGWNYGYTF
TGTGCCAGCAGTTTATATCAGGGTTGGAACTATGGCTACACCTTC
>TRBV5-8|TRBD2|-|TRBJ2-5
CASSLGLAGAQETQYF
TGTGCCAGCAGCTTGGGTCTAGCGGGGGCCCAAGAGACCCAGTACTTC
>TRBV9|TRBD1|-|TRBJ1-2
CASNKGTAANYGYTF
TGTGCCAGCAACAAAGGGACAGCCGCTAACTATGGCTACACCTTC
>TRBV29-1|TRBD1|-|TRBJ1-2
CSFVGGRGYGYTF
TGCAGCTTTGTTGGTGGCAGGGGGTATGGCTACACCTTC
>TRBV9|-|-|TRBJ2-7
CASSPWTTSYEQYF
TGTGCCAGCAGCCCCTGGACTACCTCCTACGAGCAGTACTTC
>TRBV18|-|few|TRBJ1-2
CASSPLSTGLDYGYTF
TGTGCCAGCTCACCATTGAGTACAGGCCTTGACTATGGCTACACCTTC
>TRBV18|TRBD2|once|TRBJ2-2
CASSPMPGTNNGELFF
TGTGCCAGCTCACCGATGCCCGGGACTAATAACGGGGAGCTGTTTTTT
>TRBV15|TRBD1|once|TRBJ2-7
CATSARTGLLAEQYF
TGTGCCACCAGCGCCCGGACAGGCCTTTTAGCCGAGCAGTACTTC
>TRBV7-2|-|-|TRBJ2-6
CASSLGRVSGANVLTF
TGTGCCAGCAGCTTAGGTCGGGTATCTGGGGCCAACGTCCTGACTTTC
>TRBV9|-|-|TRBJ1-5
CASSVGGGLQPQHF
TGTGCCAGCAGCGTAGGGGGGGGGTTACAGCCCCAGCATTTT
>TRBV5-1|TRBD1|-|TRBJ2-1
CASSLVGTGNGHNEQFF
TGCGCCAGCAGCTTGGTAGGGACAGGGAACGGCCACAATGAGCAGTTCTTC
>TRBV9|TRBD1|once|TRBJ1-2
CASSESGTGDYRGYTF
TGTGCCAGCAGCGAGTCCGGGACAGGGGATTATCGTGGCTACACCTTC
>TRBV5-5|TRBD1|-|TRBJ1-1
CASLRDRDFLREAFF
TGTGCCTCCCTCCGGGACAGGGATTTTTTGAGGGAAGCTTTCTTT
>TRBV6-5|TRBD1|-|TRBJ2-5
CASSYAGQGVETQYF
TGTGCCAGCAGTTACGCCGGACAGGGAGTAGAGACCCAGTACTTC
>TRBV5-4|TRBD1|-|TRBJ2-7
CASSSRDREGEQYF
TGTGCCAGCAGCTCCCGGGACAGGGAAGGGGAGCAGTACTTC
>TRBV7-9|TRBD1|-|TRBJ2-1
CASSPRQGARSGEQFF
TGTGCCAGCAGCCCCCGACAGGGGGCTAGGTCAGGGGAGCAGTTCTTC
>TRBV4-3|TRBD2|-|TRBJ2-1
CASSQDLREGSYNEQFF
TGCGCCAGCAGCCAAGATCTCAGGGAGGGCTCCTACAATGAGCAGTTCTTC
>TRBV5-1|TRBD2|-|TRBJ2-5
CASSFAGVSQETQYF
TGCGCCAGCAGCTTTGCGGGGGTGTCCCAAGAGACCCAGTACTTC
>TRBV7-9|-|-|TRBJ1-2
CASSPPQGGYTF
TGTGCCAGCAGCCCACCCCAGGGTGGCTACACCTTC
>TRBV4-1|-|-|TRBJ1-3
CASSQGAGYRRNTIYF
TGCGCCAGCAGCCAAGGGGCAGGGTATAGGCGAAACACCATATATTTT
>TRBV2|-|once|TRBJ2-1
CASSEALRGGDEQFF
TGTGCCAGCAGTGAAGCGCTTCGAGGCGGGGACGAGCAGTTCTTC
>TRBV18|-|-|TRBJ1-3
CASSPPRERGNTIYF
TGTGCCAGCTCACCACCACGGGAGAGAGGAAACACCATATATTTT
>TRBV4-1|TRBD1|-|TRBJ2-1
CASSRDHRQGARNEQFF
TGCGCCAGCAGCCGCGATCACAGACAGGGGGCGCGAAATGAGCAGTTCTTC
>TRBV28|-|-|TRBJ2-3
CASRLTGEHTQYF
TGTGCCAGCAGACTAACGGGGGAACATACGCAGTATTTT
>TRBV6-6|-|-|TRBJ1-1
CASKRGQTMNTEAFF
TGTGCCAGCAAACGGGGTCAGACCATGAACACTGAAGCTTTCTTT
>TRBV15|TRBD1|-|TRBJ1-2
CATSRPTGGNYGYTF
TGTGCCACCAGCAGACCTACAGGGGGCAACTATGGCTACACCTTC
>TRBV5-1|-|-|TRBJ1-1
CASSLAWGVGNTEAFF
TGCGCCAGCAGCTTGGCCTGGGGGGTGGGGAACACTGAAGCTTTCTTT
>TRBV4-1|TRBD1|-|TRBJ2-4
CASSQGRAGGTAKNIQYF
TGCGCCAGCAGCCAAGGTCGTGCAGGGGGCACAGCCAAAAACATTCAGTACTTC
>TRBV18|-|once|TRBJ1-2
CASSLRTTDGYTF
TGTGCCAGCTCACTCCGGACGACAGATGGCTACACCTTC
>TRBV7-3|-|-|TRBJ2-2
CASSLPNTGELFF
TGTGCCAGCAGCTTACCTAACACCGGGGAGCTGTTTTTT
>TRBV5-1|TRBD1|-|TRBJ1-1
CASSTGQGAPEAFF
TGCGCCAGCAGCACCGGACAGGGGGCTCCTGAAGCTTTCTTT
>TRBV28|-|-|TRBJ1-2
CASSLSGVKGCTF
TGTGCCAGCAGTTTATCGGGGGTCAAAGGCTGCACCTTC
>TRBV5-1|TRBD1|-|TRBJ2-7
CASSRGTGLAEQYF
TGCGCCAGCAGCCGAGGGACAGGGTTGGCCGAGCAGTACTTC
>TRBV9|-|-|TRBJ1-5
CASSSDPYQPQHF
TGTGCCAGCAGCAGCGACCCCTATCAGCCCCAGCATTTT
>TRBV30|TRBD1|-|TRBJ2-2
CAWSVPTTGGPGELFF
TGTGCCTGGAGTGTACCTACCACAGGGGGCCCCGGGGAGCTGTTTTTT
>TRBV19|-|once|TRBJ2-1
CASSTGEGRFLYNEQFF
TGTGCCAGTAGTACCGGGGAAGGGCGGTTCCTCTACAATGAGCAGTTCTTC
>TRBV9|-|-|TRBJ2-3
CASSVGGGVGDTQYF
TGTGCCAGCAGCGTAGGAGGGGGGGTGGGAGATACGCAGTATTTT
>TRBV28|-|-|TRBJ1-2
CASSPLDNIYGYTF
TGTGCCAGCAGCCCTCTGGACAACATATATGGCTACACCTTC
>TRBV15|-|-|TRBJ1-5
CATSPLLGNQPQHF
TGTGCCACCAGCCCCCTTTTAGGCAATCAGCCCCAGCATTTT
>TRBV5-1|-|-|TRBJ1-5
CASSLRGGAQPQHF
TGCGCCAGCAGCTTGCGGGGGGGGGCACAGCCCCAGCATTTT
>TRBV7-2|TRBD2|-|TRBJ2-3
CASSLGLLAGGPTDTQYF
TGTGCCAGCAGCTTAGGCCTCCTAGCGGGGGGGCCCACAGATACGCAGTATTTT
>TRBV7-9|-|-|TRBJ2-3
CASSYMGDFTDTQYF
TGTGCCAGCAGCTACATGGGGGACTTCACAGATACGCAGTATTTT
>TRBV29-1|-|few|TRBJ1-1
CSAGQYTGDTEAFF
TGCAGCGCCGGACAGTACACAGGAGACACTGAAGCTTTCTTT
>TRBV7-3|TRBD2|-|TRBJ2-3
CASSFLPAGGRTDTQYF
TGTGCCAGCAGCTTCCTTCCGGCGGGGGGCCGCACAGATACGCAGTATTTT
>TRBV7-2|TRBD1|-|TRBJ1-2
CASSRTRGLYGYTF
TGTGCCAGCAGCCGTACTAGGGGGCTCTATGGCTACACCTTC